These 15 T cell receptor beta chains share one sample of origin, sequenced in a study of cytomegalovirus exposure and HLA in healthy donors. Both 60 Vbeta primers and 13 Jbeta primers went into the PCR. Sequencing used immunoSEQ multiplex PCR; TCRdb keeps in-frame clones, though not all of them. Here the sample spans about 160,000 clones, about three quarters being singletons. Sequenced material: PBMCs. The source is a female donor in good health and CMV-seronegative.

A single count supports this clone. The chain couples TRBV5-1 to TRBJ2-3; 9 bases are a match to TRBD1. The CDR3 runs 20 residues. Germline V gives CDR1 SGHRS, CDR2 YFSETQ. Trimming took 2 bases from V and 2 from J; bases not matched to a gene: 18. CDR3 nucleotides: TGCGCCAGCAGCTTCAACAGGGGGCTCGCAGGGACGAGATACACAGATACGCAGTATTTT. Its protein is CASSFNRGLAGTRYTDTQYF.

The genes are TRBV5-1 and TRBJ2-5; D uncertain. Germline lookup yields CDR1 SGHRS and CDR2 YFSETQ. CDR3 length equals 14 residues. With 0 bases removed from V and 1 base from J, the gap between germline ends came to 7 bases. Here the CDR3 reads CASSLARSQETQYF. For the CDR3, the DNA is TGCGCCAGCAGCTTGGCCCGGTCCCAAGAGACCCAGTACTTC.

The chain is built from TRBV7-9 and TRBJ1-2; TRBD1 aligns across 7 bases. V lost 1 base to trimming and J lost 7 bases; unmatched junction nucleotides: 6. The CDR3 spans 14 residues. Germline V lookup: CDR1 SEHNR, CDR2 FQNEAQ (reference sequence). In DNA form, the CDR3 reads TGTGCCAGCAGCTTAGGTTCTTGGACAGGTGGCTACACCTTC. Its protein product is CASSLGSWTGGYTF.

The CDR3 reads CASSALAGVTDTQYF. The DNA of the CDR3 is TGTGCCAGCAGTGCACTAGCGGGGGTCACAGATACGCAGTATTTT. The chain uses TRBV6-5 and TRBJ2-3; the match to TRBD2 covers 11 bases. Unmatched junction bases numbered 3, after V lost 5 bases and J lost 2 bases. CDR3 length: 15 amino acids. CDR1 is MNHEY and CDR2 is SVGAGI in the germline V gene.

This chain links TRBV29-1 with TRBJ1-1, with D unresolved. Per the germline V gene, CDR1 is SQVTM and CDR2 is ANQGSEA. V lost 6 bases and J lost 7, with 9 bases in between. This CDR3 contains 10 residues. The CDR3 loop reads CSVSAGEAFF. For the CDR3, the DNA is TGCAGCGTCTCCGCGGGTGAAGCTTTCTTT.

This clone appeared a few times. The chain joins TRBV27 to TRBJ1-6; 11 bases fit TRBD1. Germline V gene data show CDR1 as MNHEY and CDR2 as SMNVEV (reference sequence). The V gene end was trimmed by 6 bases and the J gene end by 10 bases; junction bases not matched to a gene: 5. The CDR3 is 14 amino acids. CDR3 sequence: CASRPGTGGSPLHF. CDR3 in DNA: TGTGCCAGCAGACCGGGGACAGGGGGGTCACCCCTCCACTTT.

This clone has more than one count but fewer than ten. The chain links TRBV7-9 to TRBJ2-3, with TRBD2 matching over 9 bases. The germline V gene has CDR1 SEHNR and CDR2 FQNEAQ (reference sequence). The CDR3 length is 14 residues. Trimming cost V 5 bases and J 5 bases; bases outside gene matches: 5. CDR3 nucleotide sequence: TGTGCCAGCAGCCGGCCGACTAGCGGAGATACGCAGTATTTT. Its protein product is CASSRPTSGDTQYF.

This chain links TRBV6-5 with TRBJ2-5; possibly TRBD2 for D (7 bases). This CDR3 is 13 amino acids long. The V and J ends lost 7 bases and 4 bases respectively, with 13 bases between them. CDR1 is MNHEY and CDR2 is SVGAGI in the germline V gene. CDR3 sequence: CASNLRGGETQYF. DNA for the CDR3: TGTGCCAGCAACTTAAGGGGGGGAGAGACCCAGTACTTC.

V is TRBV10-2 and J is TRBJ1-5, with 7 bases fitting TRBD1. The CDR3 contains 14 residues. The germline gives CDR1 WSHSY, CDR2 SAAADI. V was clipped by 2 bases and J by 5 bases; unmatched bases: 3. This CDR3 is CASSENRGDQPQHF. In DNA form, the CDR3 reads TGCGCCAGCAGTGAGAACAGGGGAGATCAGCCCCAGCATTTT.

The chain links TRBV5-1 to TRBJ2-3; tentative D call: TRBD2 (6 bases). CDR1 is SGHRS and CDR2 is YFSETQ in the germline V gene. The V end lost 9 bases, the J end lost 1 base, and 15 bases lay between the germline ends. This CDR3 is 14 amino acids long. Here the CDR3 DNA reads TGCGCCACCGGTCGGGACTTCGGCACAGATACGCAGTATTTT. Its translation is CATGRDFGTDTQYF.

This clone has a single count. The V call is TRBV5-8, the J call TRBJ1-1; tentatively, D is TRBD1 (5 bases). Germline V gene lookup returns CDR1 SGHTS and CDR2 YDEGEE. The V gene lost 5 bases and the J gene lost 0 bases, with 14 bases spanning the gap. The CDR3 has 15 residues. This CDR3 reads CASRTPGGLNTEAFF. The CDR3 coding sequence is TGTGCCAGCAGAACGCCCGGGGGGTTGAACACTGAAGCTTTCTTT.

This chain uses TRBV19 with TRBJ2-5; 8 nucleotides agree with TRBD2. Germline-derived CDR1 and CDR2 are LNHDA and SQIVND (reference sequence). V shed 3 bases, J shed 4 bases, and the junction held 13 bases outside the gene matches. The length of the CDR3 is 17 residues. CDR3 DNA: TGTGCCAGTAGTATTCATAAGAGGATCGGGGGGGGAGAGACCCAGTACTTC. Translated, it gives CASSIHKRIGGGETQYF. Drawing the rest from reference TRBV19 and TRBJ2-5, the complete variable domain is DGGITQSPKYLFRKEGQNVTLSCEQNLNHDAMYWYRQDPGQGLRLIYYSQIVNDFQKGDIAEGYSVSREKKESFPLTVTSAQKNPTAFYLCASSIHKRIGGGETQYFGPGTRLLVL.

The chain has TRBV2 and TRBJ1-4; TRBD1 is a possible D gene (6 bases). CDR3 length: 14 residues. Trimming removed 4 bases at V and 1 base at J, with 7 bases between. Germline CDR1 and CDR2: SNHLY and FYNNEI. The CDR3 reads CASSVQGTNEKLFF. CDR3 coding DNA: TGTGCCAGCAGTGTACAGGGAACTAATGAAAAACTGTTTTTT.

This clone was recorded once. The gene calls are TRBV7-8 and TRBJ1-2; D remains ambiguous. Looked up from germline, CDR1 is SGHVS and CDR2 is FQNEAQ. The V end lost 0 bases, the J end lost 5 bases, and 7 bases lay between the germline ends. This CDR3 region has 13 residues. The CDR3 DNA sequence: TGTGCCAGCAGCTTAGCAGGACTTTATGGCTACACCTTC. Translating gives CASSLAGLYGYTF. Variable domain in full (rest from reference TRBV7-8 and TRBJ1-2): GAGVSQSPRYKVAKRGQDVALRCDPISGHVSLFWYQQALGQGPEFLTYFQNEAQLDKSGLPSDRFFAERPEGSVSTLKIQRTQQEDSAVYLCASSLAGLYGYTFGSGTRLTVV.

The chain employs TRBV14 and TRBJ1-2; D is uncertain. The CDR3 totals 14 residues. The germline V and J ends were trimmed by 0 bases and 4 bases, with 9 bases remaining between them. The germline gives CDR1 SGHDN, CDR2 FVKESK. The CDR3 DNA follows: TGTGCCAGCAGCCAAGATGCGGGTAGCTATGGCTACACCTTC. Translation: CASSQDAGSYGYTF.